This T cell receptor beta chain was found in a study of metastatic and nonmetastatic thyroid tumors. Overall study context: Malignant thyroid and benign thyroid patients provided blood and tumor or nodule tissue whose repertoires were compared. Findings of the study overall: Relative to benign nodules, malignant thyroid tumors were reportedly characterized by significantly elevated TCR beta diversity in blood and tumor.

The CDR3 totals 13 residues. Trimming pared 8 bases from V and 0 bases from J, leaving 8 bases between. Germline loops: CDR1 MDHEN, CDR2 SYDVKM. TCRdb re-analyzed the PCR reads using MiXCR. Of 80,000 to 85,000 clones in the sample, around 12% were seen once. Each patient went into thyroid surgery without having received any treatment. In this sample, this clone turned up many times. Antigen specificity is unknown. The sequencing sample was made of tumor tissue. The J gene is TRBJ1-5, the V gene TRBV28, with D perhaps matching TRBD1 (6 bases). This sequence originates from a female donor with papillary thyroid cancer or a benign thyroid nodule (not recorded which). Some clones in this sample may be carry-over from other donors' samples. The CDR3: CASDRSSNQPQHF. DNA for the CDR3: TGTGCCAGCGACAGGAGTAGCAATCAGCCCCAGCATTTT.